One sample yielded the 27 T cell receptor beta chains listed below, sequenced in a study of blood T cells in healthy people across ages (dated by TCRdb to between 2015 and 2016). Libraries were prepared through 5' RACE. These reads were obtained on an Illumina HiSeq 2500. A second PCR of roughly 7 to 11 cycles was performed with a sample-barcoded 5' primer and a J-beta primer mix. Clones were called with MiXCR by TCRdb after fastp trimmed the public reads at Q25, and only in-frame beta chains were retained. Under each unique CDR3 protein, matching rows form one entry showing the most common genes and DNA. The sample table shows about 800,000 distinct CDR3 sequences, and about three fifths are seen once. Jointly, the top ten make up about 20% of the sample. Sequenced input: blood. All receptors come from a man between 25 and 39 years old in good health.

The chain employs TRBV20-1 and TRBJ2-7, with 7 bases lining up with TRBD2. V dropped 6 bases and J dropped 6; count of bases not matched to a gene: 17. CDR1 DFQATT and CDR2 SNEGSKA come from the germline V gene (reference sequence). CDR3 length: 15 amino acids. The CDR3 coding sequence is TGCAGTGCCGAAGGTGTGTCTAGCGGATTTCGCGAGCAGTACTTC. Translating gives CSAEGVSSGFREQYF.

The chain has TRBV29-1 and TRBJ2-7, with unresolved D. V was shortened by 4 bases and J by 5 bases, with 6 bases between the two germline ends. CDR3 length equals 10 residues. Per the germline V gene, CDR1 is SQVTM and CDR2 is ANQGSEA. The CDR3 sequence is CSVVFDEQYF. For the CDR3, the DNA is TGCAGCGTTGTTTTCGACGAGCAGTACTTC.

This sequence joins TRBV30 and TRBJ1-2, with D hard to call. CDR3 length: 11 residues. Trimming took off 7 bases at V and 4 bases at J, with 10 bases between the two ends. Germline V gene sequence: CDR1 GTSNPN, CDR2 SVGIG (reference sequence). CDR3 in amino acids: CAFATVYGYTF. The DNA for the CDR3 is TGTGCCTTCGCCACAGTCTATGGCTACACCTTC. Combining the CDR3 with reference TRBV30 and TRBJ1-2 gives the whole variable domain SQTIHQWPATLVQPVGSPLSLECTVEGTSNPNLYWYRQAAGRGLQLLFYSVGIGQISSEVPQNLSASRPQDRQFILSSKKLLLSDSGFYLCAFATVYGYTFGSGTRLTVV.

In its sample, this clonotype was seen a few times. This chain joins TRBV10-3 and TRBJ2-7; 7 bases line up with TRBD1. Germline V CDR1 and CDR2: ENHRY, SYGVKD. J was trimmed by 0 bases and V by 7 bases; bases with no gene match: 6. The CDR3 covers 14 residues. The DNA of the CDR3 is TGTGCCATCAAGGGGCAGGGGGACTCCTACGAGCAGTACTTC. Protein product: CAIKGQGDSYEQYF.

This clonotype was picked up a small number of times. The rearrangement links TRBV29-1 to TRBJ1-2; tentative D call: TRBD1 (6 bases). The CDR3 is made up of 14 amino acids. Trimming shortened V by 3 bases and J by 8 bases, and 19 bases separated the two germline ends. Germline V gives CDR1 SQVTM, CDR2 ANQGSEA. In DNA form, the CDR3 reads TGCAGCGTTGACCCCCTCGGAGGGGGTCAGGGCTACACCTTC. Translated: CSVDPLGGGQGYTF.

The chain uses TRBV7-9 and TRBJ2-1; D unresolved. V was cut by 4 bases and J by 7 bases, with 11 bases left in between. The CDR3 has 13 residues. The germline gives CDR1 SEHNR, CDR2 FQNEAQ (reference sequence). CDR3 loop: CASSSLLGNEQFF. CDR3 sequence (DNA): TGTGCCAGCAGCTCCCTGTTAGGGAATGAGCAGTTCTTC.

In the case of this clonotype: The junction departs from germline at one end; a sequencing error may be responsible. This chain joins TRBV5-1 and TRBJ2-7, with D unclear. Germline V gene data show CDR1 as SGHRS and CDR2 as YFSETQ. The CDR3 runs to 12 residues. The CDR3 nucleotides are TGCGCCGGCAGCTTGGACTCCTACGAGCAGTACTTC. This sequence encodes CAGSLDSYEQYF.

This clonotype was detected a few times. The chain joins TRBV9 to TRBJ1-2; the D is unclear. Trimming shortened V by 2 bases and J by 7 bases, and 12 bases separated the two germline ends. Germline loops: CDR1 SGDLS, CDR2 YYNGEE. The CDR3 contains 13 residues. The CDR3 reads CASSVSLISGYTF. The CDR3 nucleotides are TGTGCCAGCAGCGTGAGTTTGATCTCTGGCTACACCTTC.

The chain links TRBV10-3 to TRBJ1-4; no definite D call. CDR3 size: 16 residues. CDR1 ENHRY and CDR2 SYGVKD come from the germline V gene. Between the trimmed V and J ends, which lost 3 bases and 5 bases, there was a span of 16 bases. The CDR3 region has the DNA TGTGCCATCAGTGATAGAGAGGTCAGACAAAATGAAAAACTGTTTTTT. This codes for CAISDREVRQNEKLFF.

The chain links TRBV27 to TRBJ2-1, with 11 positions matching TRBD2. CDR1 MNHEY and CDR2 SMNVEV come from the germline V gene (reference sequence). V lost 6 bases and J lost 6; bases outside the gene matches: 4. The CDR3 is 14 residues long. The CDR3 DNA reads as TGTGCCAGCAGCATTAGCGGGGGGGCCAATGAGCAGTTCTTC. Amino acid sequence: CASSISGGANEQFF.

The CDR3 sequence is CASSESGLMYTQYF. The CDR3 DNA sequence: TGTGCCAGTAGTGAGTCTGGACTGATGTATACGCAGTATTTT. The chain uses TRBV19 and TRBJ2-3; D perhaps matches TRBD2 (5 bases). Germline V gene data show CDR1 as LNHDA and CDR2 as SQIVND (reference sequence). The CDR3 runs 14 residues. V lost 5 bases, J lost 7 bases, and 16 bases lay in between.

This clonotype was counted a few times. This sequence joins TRBV5-1 and TRBJ2-7; D remains ambiguous. CDR1 and CDR2 (germline): SGHRS, YFSETQ. The CDR3 runs to 14 residues. Trimming left V 0 bases short and J 6 bases short, with 13 bases between. The CDR3 reads CASSLDGTSREQYF. The CDR3 DNA follows: TGCGCCAGCAGCTTGGACGGAACGTCTCGCGAGCAGTACTTC.

The V call is TRBV6-6, the J call TRBJ2-3, with TRBD1 matching over 10 bases. CDR3 length: 15 amino acids. With V trimmed by 5 bases and J by 2 bases, 4 bases remained unmatched. The germline gives CDR1 MNHNY, CDR2 SVGAGI (reference sequence). The CDR3 DNA reads TGTGCCAGCAGTGACGGGACAGGGGACACAGATACGCAGTATTTT. It is translated as CASSDGTGDTDTQYF.

In its sample, this clonotype was seen a few times. The V call is TRBV25-1, the J call TRBJ2-7, with 8 positions matching TRBD1. CDR1 and CDR2 from the germline V gene are MGHDK and SYGVNS. The CDR3 spans 14 residues. The V and J ends lost 6 bases and 4 bases, in that order; junction bases with no gene match: 8. For the CDR3, the DNA is TGTGCCAGCAGCCCGGGACAGGTACCATACGAGCAGTACTTC. This gives the protein CASSPGQVPYEQYF.

The chain combines TRBV28 with TRBJ2-7; TRBD1 matches 7 bases. Germline CDR1 and CDR2: MDHEN and SYDVKM. CDR3 length: 14 residues. The J segment lost 5 bases and the V segment lost 6 bases, leaving 10 bases of the junction unmatched. As DNA, the CDR3 is TGTGCCAGCAGGGGAACCGGGACAGTTGACGAGCAGTACTTC. It yields the protein CASRGTGTVDEQYF.

As regards this clonotype: The junction departs from germline at one end; a sequencing error may be responsible. V is TRBV7-2 and J is TRBJ2-4, with 9 nucleotides matching TRBD2. The CDR3 is made up of 17 amino acids. Looked up from germline, CDR1 is SGHTA and CDR2 is FQGNSA. The CDR3 DNA is TGTGCCATCAGCTTGATTAGCGGGAGCGTCGCCAAAAACATTCAGTACTTC. Translation: CAISLISGSVAKNIQYF. The full variable domain, in which reference TRBV7-2 and TRBJ2-4 provide the parts outside the CDR3, is GAGVSQSPSNKVTEKGKDVELRCDPISGHTALYWYRQSLGQGLEFLIYFQGNSAPDKSGLPSDRFSAERTGGSVSTLTIQRTQQEDSAVYLCAISLISGSVAKNIQYFGAGTRLSVL.

The chain is built from TRBV9 and TRBJ2-4, with 11 bases matching TRBD1. V lost 4 bases and J lost 6; bases outside the gene matches: 6. CDR1 SGDLS and CDR2 YYNGEE come from the germline V gene. CDR3 length equals 15 residues. The CDR3 protein is CASSIRGTGGNIQYF. DNA for the CDR3: TGTGCCAGCAGCATCCGCGGGACAGGGGGAAACATTCAGTACTTC.

The V call is TRBV6-5, the J call TRBJ2-3, with D unresolved. Germline CDR1 reads MNHEY; CDR2 reads SVGAGI. V was pared by 9 bases and J by 4 bases, with 14 bases between. The CDR3 sequence is 13 residues long. The CDR3 DNA reads as TGTGCCAGTAGGTATAGGCCTCCAGATACGCAGTATTTT. This sequence encodes CASRYRPPDTQYF.

In this sample, this clonotype turned up a few times. CDR3 loop: CASSLSRGNQPQHF. CDR3 nucleotide sequence: TGTGCCAGCAGTTTGTCCAGGGGCAATCAGCCCCAGCATTTT. This chain connects TRBV12-3 or TRBV12-4 to TRBJ1-5, with D tentatively TRBD1 (5 bases). This CDR3 contains 14 residues. The V and J ends lost 3 bases and 2 bases respectively, with 8 bases between them.

This clonotype was detected many times. The chain joins TRBV4-1 to TRBJ2-1; D not certain. The CDR3 runs 12 residues. Trimming removed 3 bases at V and 9 bases at J, with 9 bases between. Germline CDR1 MGHRA, CDR2 YSYEKL. CDR3 loop: CASSHPYGEQFF. CDR3 sequence (DNA): TGCGCCAGCAGCCACCCTTATGGTGAGCAGTTCTTC.

The chain couples TRBV7-2 to TRBJ2-1; D is perhaps TRBD2 (6 bases). CDR3 length equals 12 residues. V was cut by 3 bases and J by 10 bases, with 10 bases left in between. Looked up from germline, CDR1 is SGHTA and CDR2 is FQGNSA. CDR3 DNA: TGTGCCAGCAGCTTTCTAGCGTACGAGCAGTTCTTC. This translates into CASSFLAYEQFF.

About this clonotype itself: A much larger clone lies one base from this, so it may be a read error. The gene calls are TRBV12-3 or TRBV12-4 and TRBJ2-3; D not certain. Deletions cut 3 bases from V and 13 bases from J, with 20 bases between. The CDR3 has 14 residues. Here the CDR3 DNA reads TGTGCCAGCAGTTTCGGAGTGGGCGGAGATATGGAGTATTTT. This translates into CASSFGVGGDMEYF.

The chain combines TRBV7-2 with TRBJ2-4; D might be TRBD2 (5 bases). V lost 1 base to trimming and J lost 8 bases, with 21 bases between them. The CDR3 extends over 17 amino acids. Germline CDR1 is SGHTA and CDR2 is FQGNSA. CDR3 sequence (DNA): TGTGCCAGCAGCTTAGTTATCGGGCTAGCACAGAAATACATTCAGTACTTC. Amino acids: CASSLVIGLAQKYIQYF.

This sequence joins TRBV4-1 and TRBJ2-3, with unresolved D. V was shortened by 2 bases and J by 2 bases, with 11 bases between the two germline ends. Germline-derived CDR1 and CDR2 are MGHRA and YSYEKL. CDR3 length: 15 residues. In DNA, the CDR3 is TGCGCCAGCAGCCAAAAGGGTCTGAACACAGATACGCAGTATTTT. It specifies CASSQKGLNTDTQYF.

The gene calls are TRBV2 and TRBJ2-1; no reliable D call. The CDR3 is 13 residues long. The germline V gene encodes CDR1 SNHLY and CDR2 FYNNEI. Trimming took 3 bases from V and 4 from J, leaving 7 bases between them. CDR3 nucleotides: TGTGCCAGCAGTGAGGACCTTTACAATGAGCAGTTCTTC. The encoded protein is CASSEDLYNEQFF.

The rearrangement links TRBV7-6 to TRBJ2-1, with 8 bases fitting TRBD2. CDR1 is SGHVS, CDR2 FNYEAQ, per germline. The V and J ends lost 5 bases and 5 bases, in that order; junction bases with no gene match: 11. This CDR3 is 16 amino acids long. This chain's CDR3 is CASSPRSGAGNNEQFF. CDR3 DNA: TGTGCCAGCAGCCCTCGTAGCGGGGCGGGGAACAATGAGCAGTTCTTC. Full variable domain (missing parts from reference TRBV7-6 and TRBJ2-1): GAGVSQSPRYKVTKRGQDVALRCDPISGHVSLYWYRQALGQGPEFLTYFNYEAQQDKSGLPNDRFSAERPEGSISTLTIQRTEQRDSAMYRCASSPRSGAGNNEQFFGPGTRLTVL.

The sample holds a few counts of this clonotype. J is TRBJ2-5 and V is TRBV29-1; 7 bases are a match to TRBD2. Germline-derived CDR1 and CDR2 are SQVTM and ANQGSEA. Losses at the gene ends were 6 bases for V and 1 base for J; bases not matched to a gene: 2. The CDR3 is made up of 12 amino acids. The CDR3 sequence is CSVGGSQETQYF. CDR3 nucleotides: TGCAGCGTGGGGGGGAGCCAAGAGACCCAGTACTTC.